This TCR beta chain appears in the sequencing data of a study of T cells in localized non-small cell lung cancer. Overall study results and limits: The study detected a median about 50 of the top 100 tumor clones in adjacent lung. A single tumor region was sequenced, leaving heterogeneity possible. Greater T cell density in blood accompanied longer overall survival. Clonality peaked in uninvolved adjacent lung rather than tumor.

With respect to this clone: What it recognizes is unknown.

Some clones are missing from TCRdb's copy, which holds only in-frame ones; the method was immunoSEQ multiplex PCR. Among 35,000 to 45,000 clones listed, 85% to 90% were seen once. The germline gives CDR1 SGHRS, CDR2 YFSETQ. With 0 bases removed from V and 0 bases from J, the gap between germline ends came to 9 bases. This CDR3 is built from 15 residues. The sequence was collected from a female donor older than 55 with stage I squamous cell lung carcinoma. The chain combines TRBV5-1 with TRBJ2-5, with a weak D call TRBD1 (6 bases). The input for sequencing was peripheral blood, taken before any cancer treatment. CDR3 sequence: CASSLGTGYQETQYF. In DNA, the CDR3 is TGCGCCAGCAGCTTGGGAACAGGGTACCAAGAGACCCAGTACTTC.